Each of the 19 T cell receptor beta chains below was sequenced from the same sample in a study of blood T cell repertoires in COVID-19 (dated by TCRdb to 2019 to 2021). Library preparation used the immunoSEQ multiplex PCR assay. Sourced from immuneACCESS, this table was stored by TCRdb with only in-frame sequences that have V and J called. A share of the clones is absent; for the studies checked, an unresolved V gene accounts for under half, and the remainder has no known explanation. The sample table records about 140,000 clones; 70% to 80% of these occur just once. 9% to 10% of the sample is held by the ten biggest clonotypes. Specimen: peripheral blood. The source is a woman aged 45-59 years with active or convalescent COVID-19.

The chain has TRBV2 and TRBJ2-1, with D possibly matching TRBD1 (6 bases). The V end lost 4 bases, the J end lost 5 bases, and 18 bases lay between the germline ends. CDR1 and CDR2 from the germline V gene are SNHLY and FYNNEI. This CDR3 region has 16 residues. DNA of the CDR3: TGTGCCAGCAGTGTTCCGGGACAAGGCAAAGACAATGAGCAGTTCTTC. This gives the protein CASSVPGQGKDNEQFF. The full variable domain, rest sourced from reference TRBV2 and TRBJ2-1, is EPEVTQTPSHQVTQMGQEVILRCVPISNHLYFYWYRQILGQKVEFLVSFYNNEISEKSEIFDDQFSVERPDGSNFTLKIRSTKLEDSAMYFCASSVPGQGKDNEQFFGPGTRLTVL.

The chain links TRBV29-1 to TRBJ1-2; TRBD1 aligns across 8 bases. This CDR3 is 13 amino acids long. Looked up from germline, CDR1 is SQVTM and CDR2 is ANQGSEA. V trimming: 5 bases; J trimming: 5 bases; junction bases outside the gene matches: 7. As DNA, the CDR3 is TGCAGCGTTTTGACAGGGGAGGGGTATGGCTACACCTTC. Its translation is CSVLTGEGYGYTF.

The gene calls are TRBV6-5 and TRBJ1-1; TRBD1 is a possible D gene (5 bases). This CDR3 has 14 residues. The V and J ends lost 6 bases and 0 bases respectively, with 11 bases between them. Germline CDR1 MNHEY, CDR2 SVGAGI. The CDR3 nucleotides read TGTGCCAGCAGGAGCGGAGGGGTGAACACTGAAGCTTTCTTT. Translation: CASRSGGVNTEAFF.

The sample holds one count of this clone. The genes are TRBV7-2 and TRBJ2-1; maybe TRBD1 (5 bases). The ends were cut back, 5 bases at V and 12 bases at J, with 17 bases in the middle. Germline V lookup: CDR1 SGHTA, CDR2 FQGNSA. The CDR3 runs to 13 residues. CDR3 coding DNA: TGTGCCAGCAGCCAAAAGACAGTCCAACCGCAGTTCTTC. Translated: CASSQKTVQPQFF.

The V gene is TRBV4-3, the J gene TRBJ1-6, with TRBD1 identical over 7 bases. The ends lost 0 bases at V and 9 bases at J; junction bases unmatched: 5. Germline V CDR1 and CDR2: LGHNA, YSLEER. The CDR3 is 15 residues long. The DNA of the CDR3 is TGCGCCAGCAGCCAAGATCGTAGGGGGCGTTCACCCCTCCACTTT. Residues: CASSQDRRGRSPLHF.

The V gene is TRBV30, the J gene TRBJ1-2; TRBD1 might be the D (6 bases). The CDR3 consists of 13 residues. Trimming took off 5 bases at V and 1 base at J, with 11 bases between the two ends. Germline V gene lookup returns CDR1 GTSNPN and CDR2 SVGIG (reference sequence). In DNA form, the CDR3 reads TGTGCCTGGGGGGACAAATTTAACTATGGCTACACCTTC. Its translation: CAWGDKFNYGYTF.

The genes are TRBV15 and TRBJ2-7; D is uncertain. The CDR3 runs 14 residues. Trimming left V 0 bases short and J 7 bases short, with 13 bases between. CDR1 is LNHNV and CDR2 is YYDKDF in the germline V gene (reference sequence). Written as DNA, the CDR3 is TGTGCCACCAGCAGAGAACGAAATACGGTGGAGCAGTACTTC. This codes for CATSRERNTVEQYF.

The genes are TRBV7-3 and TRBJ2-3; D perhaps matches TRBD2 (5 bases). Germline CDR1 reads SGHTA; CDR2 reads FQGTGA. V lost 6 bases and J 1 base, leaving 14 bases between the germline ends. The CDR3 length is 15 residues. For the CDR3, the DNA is TGTGCCAGCAGTGACCAATCAGCGGGCACAGATACGCAGTATTTT. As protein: CASSDQSAGTDTQYF.

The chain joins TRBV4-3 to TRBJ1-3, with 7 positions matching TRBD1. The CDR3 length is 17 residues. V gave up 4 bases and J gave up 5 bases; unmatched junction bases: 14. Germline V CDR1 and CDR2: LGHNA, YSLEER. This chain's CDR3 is CASSLGQYRGLRNTIYF. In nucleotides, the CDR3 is TGCGCCAGCAGCCTCGGGCAATACAGGGGCCTTCGAAACACCATATATTTT.

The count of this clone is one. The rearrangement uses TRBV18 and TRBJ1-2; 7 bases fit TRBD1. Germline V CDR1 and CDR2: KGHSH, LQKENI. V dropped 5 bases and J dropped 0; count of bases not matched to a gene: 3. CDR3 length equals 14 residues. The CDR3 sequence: CASSEGQPNYGYTF. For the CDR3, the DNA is TGTGCCAGCTCAGAGGGACAGCCTAACTATGGCTACACCTTC.

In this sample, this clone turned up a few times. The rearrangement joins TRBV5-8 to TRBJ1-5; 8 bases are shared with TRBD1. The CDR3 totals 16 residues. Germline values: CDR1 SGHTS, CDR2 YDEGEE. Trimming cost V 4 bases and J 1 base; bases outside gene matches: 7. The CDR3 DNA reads TGTGCCAGCAGCCAAGGGACAGGAACAAGCAATCAGCCCCAGCATTTT. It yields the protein CASSQGTGTSNQPQHF.

CDR3: CASSKALQGQFF. The CDR3 DNA is TGTGCCAGCAGCAAAGCGCTGCAGGGACAGTTCTTC. The chain couples TRBV21-1 to TRBJ2-1; TRBD1, as called in the table, went unchecked against the DNA. TRBV21-1 is a recognized pseudogene. The CDR3 totals 12 residues.

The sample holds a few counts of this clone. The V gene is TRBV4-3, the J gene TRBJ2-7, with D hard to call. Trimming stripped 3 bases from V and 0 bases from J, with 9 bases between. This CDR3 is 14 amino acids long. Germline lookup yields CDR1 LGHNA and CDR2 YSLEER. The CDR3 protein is CASSQTRVSYEQYF. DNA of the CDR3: TGCGCCAGCAGCCAGACCCGGGTCTCCTACGAGCAGTACTTC.

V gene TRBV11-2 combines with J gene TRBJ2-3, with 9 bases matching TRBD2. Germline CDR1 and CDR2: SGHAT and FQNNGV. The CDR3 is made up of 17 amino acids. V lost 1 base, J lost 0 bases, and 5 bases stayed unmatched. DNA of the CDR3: TGTGCCAGCAGCTTAGTCGGGCGGGGGGGCAGCACAGATACGCAGTATTTT. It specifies CASSLVGRGGSTDTQYF.

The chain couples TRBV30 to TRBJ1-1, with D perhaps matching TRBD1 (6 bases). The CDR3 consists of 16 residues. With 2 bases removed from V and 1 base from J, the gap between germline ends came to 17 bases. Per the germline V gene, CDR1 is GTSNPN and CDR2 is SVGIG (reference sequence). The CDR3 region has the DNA TGTGCCTGGAGTATTCCAGGGGCGAACCAGAACACTGAAGCTTTCTTT. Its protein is CAWSIPGANQNTEAFF.

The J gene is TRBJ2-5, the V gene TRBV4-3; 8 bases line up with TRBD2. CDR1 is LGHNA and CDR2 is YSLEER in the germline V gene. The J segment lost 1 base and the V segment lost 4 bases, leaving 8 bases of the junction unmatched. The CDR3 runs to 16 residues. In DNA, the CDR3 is TGCGCCAGCAGCCTTTATAGCGGGGAAACCCAAGAGACCCAGTACTTC. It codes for CASSLYSGETQETQYF.

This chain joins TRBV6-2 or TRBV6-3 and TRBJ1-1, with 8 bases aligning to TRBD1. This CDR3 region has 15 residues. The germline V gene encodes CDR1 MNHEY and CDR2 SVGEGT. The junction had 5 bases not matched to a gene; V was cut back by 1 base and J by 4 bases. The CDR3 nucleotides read TGTGCCAGCAGTTACTTTCGACAGGGGCCCACTGAAGCTTTCTTT. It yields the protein CASSYFRQGPTEAFF.

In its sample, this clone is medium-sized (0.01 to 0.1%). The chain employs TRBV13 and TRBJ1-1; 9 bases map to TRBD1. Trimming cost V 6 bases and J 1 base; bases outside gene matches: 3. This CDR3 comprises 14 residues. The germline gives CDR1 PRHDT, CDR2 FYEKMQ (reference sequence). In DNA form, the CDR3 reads TGTGCCAGCAGAAAACAGGGGGCGAACACTGAAGCTTTCTTT. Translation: CASRKQGANTEAFF.

The DNA for the CDR3 is TGCGCCAGCAGCCAGCGACAGGGGAGGAATGGCTACACCTTC. Residues: CASSQRQGRNGYTF. The chain carries TRBV4-3 and TRBJ1-2; 8 nucleotides match TRBD1. Germline loops: CDR1 LGHNA, CDR2 YSLEER. The CDR3 runs to 14 residues. Germline trimming cut 3 bases from V and 6 bases from J; bases unmatched to any gene: 6.